The sequence of this TCR beta chain was determined in a study of CD8+ T cells in alopecia areata. RNA was isolated and reverse transcribed to cDNA, the sequencing template. Using immunoSEQ multiplex PCR, the repertoire was profiled, and TCRdb retains in-frame clones only, with some absent. The table lists 85,000 to 95,000 clones, around 70% of them singletons. There are 14 residues in the CDR3. Trimming stripped 9 bases from V and 3 bases from J, with 15 bases between. The germline V gene has CDR1 LNHDA and CDR2 SQIVND (reference sequence). Treatment here: oral pan-JAK inhibitor, 5-10 mg twice daily. The sample here was CD8+ T cells sorted from blood, taken at approximately week 44, from a patient treated with tofacitinib. This chain uses TRBV19 with TRBJ2-1; TRBD1 might be the D (5 bases). The receptor comes from a human donor with alopecia areata. CDR3 region: CASSSKDSYNEQFF. The CDR3 DNA is TGTGCCAGCAGCTCGAAAGACAGCTACAATGAGCAGTTCTTC.